The following is a T cell receptor (beta chain) sequence with its context. Its specificity is unknown. The CDR3 is 14 amino acids. V lost 4 bases and J lost 2, with 9 bases in between. Germline CDR1 reads SNHLY; CDR2 reads FYNNEI. This sample stems from a study of OX40 agonist ivuxolimab in advanced cancers. Study observations and caveats: By week 6 at 0.1 to 3.0 mg/kg, blood CD4+ and CD8+ T cells had expanded clonally.

Clones were sequenced by immunoSEQ multiplex PCR, and TCRdb holds only the in-frame ones, with some missing. In the table there are tens of thousands of clones, around nine tenths of which are singletons. This chain connects TRBV2 to TRBJ1-5; D uncertain. The sequence was obtained from an adult with an advanced solid tumor such as melanoma, head and neck, liver or kidney cancer. The material was CD4+ or CD8+ T cells sorted from blood, obtained in a trial of the OX40 agonist ivuxolimab. The CDR3 loop is CASSGARGNQPQHF. CDR3 sequence (DNA): TGTGCCAGCAGTGGGGCGAGGGGCAATCAGCCCCAGCATTTT.